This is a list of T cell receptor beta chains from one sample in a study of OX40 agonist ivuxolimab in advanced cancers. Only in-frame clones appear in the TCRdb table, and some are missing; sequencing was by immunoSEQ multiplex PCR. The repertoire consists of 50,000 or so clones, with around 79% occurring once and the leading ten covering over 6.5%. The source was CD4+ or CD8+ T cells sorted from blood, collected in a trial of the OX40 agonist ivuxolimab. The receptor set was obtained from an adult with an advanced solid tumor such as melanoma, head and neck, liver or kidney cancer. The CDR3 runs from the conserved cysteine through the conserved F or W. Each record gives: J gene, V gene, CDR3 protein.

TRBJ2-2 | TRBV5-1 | CASSWVSAGELFF
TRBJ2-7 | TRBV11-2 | CASSLEVASEQYF
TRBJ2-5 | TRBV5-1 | CASSTAGTGEETQYF
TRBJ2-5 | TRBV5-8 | CASSPRTGLKTQYF
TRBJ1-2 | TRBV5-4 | CASSLGGSGANYGYTF
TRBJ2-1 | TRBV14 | CASSQDYVRDEQFF
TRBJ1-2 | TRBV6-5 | CGAGGDRENYGYTF
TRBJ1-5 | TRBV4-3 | CASSQGGGGPQHF
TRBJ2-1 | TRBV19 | CASSIEGGEQFF
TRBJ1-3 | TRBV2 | CASSERGYAGNTIYF
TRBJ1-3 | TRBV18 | CASSPRTVSGNTIYF
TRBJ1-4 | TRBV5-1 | CASSLEDGEKLFF
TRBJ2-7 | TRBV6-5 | CASSYIRSYEQYF